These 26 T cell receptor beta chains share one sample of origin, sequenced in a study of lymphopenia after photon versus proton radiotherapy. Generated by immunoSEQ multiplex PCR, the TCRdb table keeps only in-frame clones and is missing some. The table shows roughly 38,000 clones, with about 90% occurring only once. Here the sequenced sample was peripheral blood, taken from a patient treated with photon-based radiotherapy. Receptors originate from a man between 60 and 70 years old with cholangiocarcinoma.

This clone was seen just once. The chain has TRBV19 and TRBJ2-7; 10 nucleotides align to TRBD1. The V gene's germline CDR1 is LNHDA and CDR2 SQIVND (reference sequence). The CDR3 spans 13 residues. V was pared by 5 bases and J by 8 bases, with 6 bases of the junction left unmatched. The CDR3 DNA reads TGTGCCAGTAGTTCCGGGACAGGGGTTCAGCAGTACTTC. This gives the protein CASSSGTGVQQYF.

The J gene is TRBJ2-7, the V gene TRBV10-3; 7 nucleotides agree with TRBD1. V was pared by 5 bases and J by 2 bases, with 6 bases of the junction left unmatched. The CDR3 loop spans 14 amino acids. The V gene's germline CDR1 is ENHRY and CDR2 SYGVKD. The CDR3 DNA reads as TGTGCCATCAGTCACACTGACAGGGCCTACGAGCAGTACTTC. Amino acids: CAISHTDRAYEQYF.

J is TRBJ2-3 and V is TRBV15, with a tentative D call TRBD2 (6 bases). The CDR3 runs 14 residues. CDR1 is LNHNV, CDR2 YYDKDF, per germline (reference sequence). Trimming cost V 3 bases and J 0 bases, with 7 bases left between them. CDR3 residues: CATSRAGSTDTQYF. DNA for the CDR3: TGTGCCACCAGCAGGGCGGGAAGCACAGATACGCAGTATTTT.

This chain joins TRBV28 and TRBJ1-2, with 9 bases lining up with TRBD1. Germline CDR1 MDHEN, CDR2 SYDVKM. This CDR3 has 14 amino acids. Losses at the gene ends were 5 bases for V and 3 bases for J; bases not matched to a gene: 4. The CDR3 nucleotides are TGTGCCAGCAGTCCAACAGGGGGCTACTATGGCTACACCTTC. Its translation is CASSPTGGYYGYTF.

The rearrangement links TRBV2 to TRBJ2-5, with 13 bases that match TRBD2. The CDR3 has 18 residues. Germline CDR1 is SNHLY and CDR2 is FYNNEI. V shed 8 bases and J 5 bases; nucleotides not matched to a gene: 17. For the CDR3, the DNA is TGTGCCAGCGGGGGACTAGCGGGGATACGTACCTTTCCGGAGACCCAGTACTTC. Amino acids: CASGGLAGIRTFPETQYF.

CDR3 region: CASSLAGTGLSYEQYF. The DNA of the CDR3 is TGTGCCAGCAGCTTAGCAGGGACAGGGCTCTCCTACGAGCAGTACTTC. The rearrangement uses TRBV11-2 and TRBJ2-7, with 9 bases lining up with TRBD1. Germline CDR1 is SGHAT and CDR2 is FQNNGV. The CDR3 has 16 residues. Trimming took 1 base from V and 0 from J; bases not matched to a gene: 4.

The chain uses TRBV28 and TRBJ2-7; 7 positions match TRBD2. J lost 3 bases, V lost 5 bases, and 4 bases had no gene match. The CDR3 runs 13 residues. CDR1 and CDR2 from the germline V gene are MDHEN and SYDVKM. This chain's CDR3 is CASSEGTIYEQYF. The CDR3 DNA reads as TGTGCCAGCAGTGAGGGGACTATCTACGAGCAGTACTTC.

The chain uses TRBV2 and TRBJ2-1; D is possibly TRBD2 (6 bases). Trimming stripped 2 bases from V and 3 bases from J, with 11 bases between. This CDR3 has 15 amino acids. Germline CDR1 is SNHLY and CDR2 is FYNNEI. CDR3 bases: TGTGCCAGCAGTGAAAGTCAGGGAGGCTACAATGAGCAGTTCTTC. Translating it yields CASSESQGGYNEQFF.

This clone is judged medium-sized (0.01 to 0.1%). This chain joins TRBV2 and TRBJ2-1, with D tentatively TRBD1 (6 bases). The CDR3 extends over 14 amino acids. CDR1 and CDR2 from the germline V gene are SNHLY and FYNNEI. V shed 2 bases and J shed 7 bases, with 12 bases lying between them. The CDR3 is CASSESPGENEQFF. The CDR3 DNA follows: TGTGCCAGCAGTGAAAGTCCAGGGGAGAATGAGCAGTTCTTC. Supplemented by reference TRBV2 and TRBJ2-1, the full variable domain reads EPEVTQTPSHQVTQMGQEVILRCVPISNHLYFYWYRQILGQKVEFLVSFYNNEISEKSEIFDDQFSVERPDGSNFTLKIRSTKLEDSAMYFCASSESPGENEQFFGPGTRLTVL.

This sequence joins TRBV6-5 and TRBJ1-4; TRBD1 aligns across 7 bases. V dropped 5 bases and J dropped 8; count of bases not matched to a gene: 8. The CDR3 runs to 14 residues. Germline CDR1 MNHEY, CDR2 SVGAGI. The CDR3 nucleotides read TGTGCCAGCAGTCGGGACAGAATGTTAGAAAAACTGTTTTTT. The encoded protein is CASSRDRMLEKLFF.

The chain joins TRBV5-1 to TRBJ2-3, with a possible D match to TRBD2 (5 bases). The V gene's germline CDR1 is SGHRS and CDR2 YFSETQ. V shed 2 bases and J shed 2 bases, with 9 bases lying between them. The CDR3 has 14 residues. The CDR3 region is CASSFDGNTDTQYF. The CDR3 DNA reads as TGCGCCAGCAGCTTTGACGGGAACACAGATACGCAGTATTTT.

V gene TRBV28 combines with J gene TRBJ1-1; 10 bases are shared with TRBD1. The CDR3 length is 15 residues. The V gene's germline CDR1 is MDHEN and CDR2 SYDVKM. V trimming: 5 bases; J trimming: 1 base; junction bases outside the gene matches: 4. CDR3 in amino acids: CASSPGDRGNTEAFF. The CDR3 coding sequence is TGTGCCAGCAGTCCGGGGGACAGGGGGAACACTGAAGCTTTCTTT.

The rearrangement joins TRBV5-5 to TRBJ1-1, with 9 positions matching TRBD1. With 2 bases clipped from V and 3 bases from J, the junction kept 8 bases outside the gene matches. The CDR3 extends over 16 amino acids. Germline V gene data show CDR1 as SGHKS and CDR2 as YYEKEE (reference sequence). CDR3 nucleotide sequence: TGTGCCAGCAGCTTTCGCCCGGGACAGGGCTACACTGAAGCTTTCTTT. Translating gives CASSFRPGQGYTEAFF.

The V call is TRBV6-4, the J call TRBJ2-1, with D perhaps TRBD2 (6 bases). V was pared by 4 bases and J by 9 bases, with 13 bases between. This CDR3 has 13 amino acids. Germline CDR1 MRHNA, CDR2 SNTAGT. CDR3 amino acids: CASSVGLLGEQFF. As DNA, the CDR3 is TGTGCCAGCAGTGTAGGACTACTGGGTGAGCAGTTCTTC.

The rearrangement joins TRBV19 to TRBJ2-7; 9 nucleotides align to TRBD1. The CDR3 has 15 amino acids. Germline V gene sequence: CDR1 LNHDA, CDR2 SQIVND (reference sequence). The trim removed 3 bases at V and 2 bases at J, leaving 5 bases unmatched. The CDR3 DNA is TGTGCCAGTAGTATCCGGGACAGGGCTGCCTACGAGCAGTACTTC. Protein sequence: CASSIRDRAAYEQYF.

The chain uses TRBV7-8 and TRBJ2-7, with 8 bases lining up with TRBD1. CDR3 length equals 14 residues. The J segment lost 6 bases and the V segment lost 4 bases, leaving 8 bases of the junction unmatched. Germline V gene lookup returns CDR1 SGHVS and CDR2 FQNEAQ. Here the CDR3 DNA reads TGTGCCAGCAGCTCAGGACAGGGCAGCTCCGAGCAGTACTTC. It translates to CASSSGQGSSEQYF.

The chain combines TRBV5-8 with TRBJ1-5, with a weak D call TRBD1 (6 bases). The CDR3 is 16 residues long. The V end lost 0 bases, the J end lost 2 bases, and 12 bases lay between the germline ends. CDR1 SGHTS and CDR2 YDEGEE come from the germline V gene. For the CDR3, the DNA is TGTGCCAGCAGCTTGGTGGACAGCTTCGGCAATCAGCCCCAGCATTTT. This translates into CASSLVDSFGNQPQHF. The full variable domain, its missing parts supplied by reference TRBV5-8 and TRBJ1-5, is EAGVTQSPTHLIKTRGQQATLRCSPISGHTSVYWYQQALGLGLQFLLWYDEGEERNRGNFPPRFSGRQFPNYSSELNVNALELEDSALYLCASSLVDSFGNQPQHFGDGTRLSIL.

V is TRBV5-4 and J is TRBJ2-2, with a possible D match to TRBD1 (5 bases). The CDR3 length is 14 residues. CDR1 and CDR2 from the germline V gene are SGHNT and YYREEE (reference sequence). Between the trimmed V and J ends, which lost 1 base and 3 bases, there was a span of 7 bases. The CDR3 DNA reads TGTGCCAGCAGCTTGATAGGGGACACCGGGGAGCTGTTTTTT. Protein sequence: CASSLIGDTGELFF.

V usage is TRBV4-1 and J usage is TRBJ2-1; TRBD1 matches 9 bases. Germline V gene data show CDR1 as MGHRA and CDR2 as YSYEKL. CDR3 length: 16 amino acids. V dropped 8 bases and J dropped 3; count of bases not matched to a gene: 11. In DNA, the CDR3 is TGCGCCAGCCATCCAAATGTGGGACAGGGCTACAATGAGCAGTTCTTC. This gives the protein CASHPNVGQGYNEQFF.

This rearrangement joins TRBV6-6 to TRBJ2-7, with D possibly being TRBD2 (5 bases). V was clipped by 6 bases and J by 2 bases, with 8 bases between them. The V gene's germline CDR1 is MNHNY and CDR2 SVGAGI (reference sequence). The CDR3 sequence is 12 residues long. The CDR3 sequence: CASRGVPYEQYF. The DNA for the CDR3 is TGTGCCAGCAGGGGAGTCCCCTACGAGCAGTACTTC.

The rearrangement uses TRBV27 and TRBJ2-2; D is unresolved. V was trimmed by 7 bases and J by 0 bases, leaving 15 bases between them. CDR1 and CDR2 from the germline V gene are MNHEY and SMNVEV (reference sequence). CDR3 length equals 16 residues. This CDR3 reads CASTLRRAANTGELFF. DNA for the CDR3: TGTGCCAGCACCCTTAGAAGGGCAGCGAACACCGGGGAGCTGTTTTTT.

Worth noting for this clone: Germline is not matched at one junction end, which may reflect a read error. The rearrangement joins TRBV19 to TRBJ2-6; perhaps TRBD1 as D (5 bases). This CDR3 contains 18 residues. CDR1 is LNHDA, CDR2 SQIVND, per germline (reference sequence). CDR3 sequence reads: CASSAIRTNTKSGQRPDF. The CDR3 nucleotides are TGTGCCAGTAGTGCTATTCGGACAAATACAAAGTCGGGCCAACGTCCTGACTTC.

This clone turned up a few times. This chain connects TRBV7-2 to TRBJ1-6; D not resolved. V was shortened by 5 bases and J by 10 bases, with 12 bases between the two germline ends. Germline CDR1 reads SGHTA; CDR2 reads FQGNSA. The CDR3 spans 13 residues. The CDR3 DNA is TGTGCCAGCAGCCCTAATGGGCAGTCACCCCTCCACTTT. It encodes CASSPNGQSPLHF.

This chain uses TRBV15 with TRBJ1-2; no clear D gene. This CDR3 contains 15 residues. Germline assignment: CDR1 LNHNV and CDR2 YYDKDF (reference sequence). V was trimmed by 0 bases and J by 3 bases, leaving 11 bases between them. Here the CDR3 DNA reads TGTGCCACCAGCAGAGATCCGACGCTTGACTATGGCTACACCTTC. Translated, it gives CATSRDPTLDYGYTF.

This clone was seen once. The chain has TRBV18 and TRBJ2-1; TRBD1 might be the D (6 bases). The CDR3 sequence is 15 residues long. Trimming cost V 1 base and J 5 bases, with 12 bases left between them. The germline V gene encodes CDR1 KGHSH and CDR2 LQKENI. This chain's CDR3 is CASSPRQGLHNEQFF. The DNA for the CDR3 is TGTGCCAGCTCACCACGGCAGGGGCTCCACAATGAGCAGTTCTTC.

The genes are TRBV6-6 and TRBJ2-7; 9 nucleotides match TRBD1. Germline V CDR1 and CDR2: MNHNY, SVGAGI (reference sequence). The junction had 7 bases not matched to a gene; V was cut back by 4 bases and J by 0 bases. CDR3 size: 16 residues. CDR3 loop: CASSSPGQGASYEQYF. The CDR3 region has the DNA TGTGCCAGCAGTTCCCCGGGACAGGGCGCCTCCTACGAGCAGTACTTC.